This T cell receptor (beta chain) was documented in a study of regulatory T cells in long-lasting Graves disease. Documented time point: newly diagnosed GD, antithyroid drugs for less than 3 months. PBMCs were the source of the RNA used for TCR sequencing. J gave up 11 bases and V 3 bases, and 12 bases lay outside the gene matches. This CDR3 is 16 amino acids long. Germline V gene data show CDR1 as DFQATT and CDR2 as SNEGSKA (reference sequence). The authors built TCR beta libraries using iRepertoire HTBI primers and Arm-PCR of CDR3 regions. MiXCR was run by TCRdb on the multiplex PCR reads, yielding one entry per CDR3 protein. The sample has about 440,000 distinct CDR3 sequences; roughly 17% are singletons. This clonotype appeared many times. These data also featured in a second study, about T cells in Graves' hyperthyroidism and ophthalmopathy. As that report states: Ophthalmopathy was model-predicted a median about 6.7 months pre-onset.

This receptor was identified in a woman aged 30 to 39 with Graves disease. The sequenced sample was peripheral blood mononuclear cells (PBMCs), obtained at new diagnosis, from a patient treated with antithyroid drugs. The chain combines TRBV20-1 with TRBJ2-2, with 13 bases aligning to TRBD2. The CDR3 nucleotides read TGCAGTGCTAGCCCGCCACTAGCGGGAGGGCCCCCCGAGCTGTTTTTT. The encoded protein is CSASPPLAGGPPELFF.